This T cell receptor (beta chain) was recovered during a study of blood T cell repertoires in COVID-19. The assay was immunoSEQ multiplex PCR, and TCRdb's table has in-frame clones only and misses some. The sample includes 40,000 or so clones, approximately 89% seen only once; the top ten take less than 4.5%. The ends lost 3 bases at V and 5 bases at J; junction bases unmatched: 3. CDR1 is SGHRS and CDR2 is YFSETQ in the germline V gene. The CDR3 contains 13 residues. This sequence joins TRBV5-1 and TRBJ2-3; 7 bases fit TRBD1. The sequence derives from a man aged 55 to 70 with acute or convalescent COVID-19. Sequenced input: peripheral blood. The CDR3 bases are TGCGCCAGCAGCTGGGGGACAGTAGATACGCAGTATTTT. Amino acids: CASSWGTVDTQYF.